This T cell receptor (beta chain) was identified during a study of blood T cell repertoires in COVID-19. Study in general: The study drew acute and convalescent COVID-19 samples from the United States, Italy and Spain. In each case, the material was cDNA or gDNA derived from T cells, B-cell-depleted T cells, or PBMCs.

Original processing methods: Using reference gene primer amplification, nucleated cell counts were estimated. Data came from immunoSEQ multiplex PCR; TCRdb stores just in-frame clones and leaves some out. V and J calls and clone size are as listed in that table; D and trimming were resolved from the DNA. The repertoire includes about 200,000 clones, over 75% of them detected once, and 5.5% to 7% sits in the top ten. This CDR3 spans 14 amino acids. Per the germline V gene, CDR1 is MNHEY and CDR2 is SVGEGT. V dropped 2 bases and J dropped 5 bases, with 12 bases sitting between them. In this sample, this clone turned up once.

The material sequenced was peripheral blood. The TCR was taken from a man of 80 years or more with acute or convalescent COVID-19. J is TRBJ1-1 and V is TRBV6-2 or TRBV6-3; D is ambiguous. The CDR3 sequence is CASSYQVPRTEAFF. The DNA of the CDR3 is TGTGCCAGCAGTTACCAAGTCCCGAGGACTGAAGCTTTCTTT.